This T cell receptor (beta chain) emerged from a study of blood T cell repertoires in COVID-19. TCRdb keeps only in-frame clones here, not all; method: immunoSEQ multiplex PCR. The sample lists some 280,000 clones; over 75% were seen once. The V and J ends lost 1 base and 1 base respectively, with 4 bases between them. The CDR3 consists of 13 residues. CDR1 is MNHNS, CDR2 SASEGT, per germline. This sequence originates from a woman between 55 and 75 years old with acute or convalescent COVID-19. The chain has TRBV6-1 and TRBJ1-2; D is undetermined. What was sequenced was peripheral blood. This CDR3 is CASSEDGNYGYTF. In nucleotides, the CDR3 is TGTGCCAGCAGTGAAGACGGTAACTATGGCTACACCTTC.